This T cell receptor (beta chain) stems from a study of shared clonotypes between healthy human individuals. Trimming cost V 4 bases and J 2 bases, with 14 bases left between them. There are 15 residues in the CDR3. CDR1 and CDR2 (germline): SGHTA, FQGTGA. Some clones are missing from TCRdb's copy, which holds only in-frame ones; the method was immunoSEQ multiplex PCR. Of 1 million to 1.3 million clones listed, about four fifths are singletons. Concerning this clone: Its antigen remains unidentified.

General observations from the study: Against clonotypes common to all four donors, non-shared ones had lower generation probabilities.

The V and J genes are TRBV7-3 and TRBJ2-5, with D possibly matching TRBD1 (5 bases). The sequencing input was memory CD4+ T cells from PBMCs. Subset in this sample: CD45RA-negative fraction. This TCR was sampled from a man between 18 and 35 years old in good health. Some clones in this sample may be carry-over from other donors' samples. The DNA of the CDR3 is TGTGCCAGCAGCTCGATCATGGGGCCTCAAGAGACCCAGTACTTC. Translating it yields CASSSIMGPQETQYF.